This TCR beta chain comes out of a study of blood T cell repertoires in COVID-19. Looking at the study overall: COVID-19 samples, acute and convalescent, were from the United States, Italy and Spain. The cDNA or gDNA used as material had been derived from T cells, B-cell-depleted T cells, or PBMCs.

The authors' processing: Amplifying reference gene primers gave estimates of nucleated cell counts. Libraries were prepared by immunoSEQ multiplex PCR; TCRdb keeps only in-frame clonotypes and omits some of them. The V and J calls and clone size are taken from that table; D and trimming were inferred from the DNA. The sample holds over 60,000 clones, about 88% seen once. This clone was detected once. The CDR3 spans 15 residues. Looked up from germline, CDR1 is SNHLY and CDR2 is FYNNEI. J gave up 2 bases and V 6 bases, and 8 bases lay outside the gene matches. Material: peripheral blood. This sequence was found in a man aged 60 to 75 with acute or convalescent COVID-19. The chain recombines TRBV2 with TRBJ2-5, with 8 bases that match TRBD1. CDR3 sequence (DNA): TGTGCCAGCAGGGGACAGGCGGCTCCTCAAGAGACCCAGTACTTC. Translated, it gives CASRGQAAPQETQYF.